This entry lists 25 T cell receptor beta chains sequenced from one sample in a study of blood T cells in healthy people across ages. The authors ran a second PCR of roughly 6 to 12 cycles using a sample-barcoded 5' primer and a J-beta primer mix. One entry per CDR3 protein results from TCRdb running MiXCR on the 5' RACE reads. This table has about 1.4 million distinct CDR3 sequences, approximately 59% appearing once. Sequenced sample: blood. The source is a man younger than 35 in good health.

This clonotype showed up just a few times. The CDR3 DNA sequence: TGTGCCAGCAGTTCTGACATCTATGGCTACACCTTC. Its protein is CASSSDIYGYTF. The V call is TRBV12-3 or TRBV12-4, the J call TRBJ1-2; D remains unclear. The V and J ends lost 4 bases and 4 bases respectively, with 7 bases between them. The CDR3 contains 12 residues.

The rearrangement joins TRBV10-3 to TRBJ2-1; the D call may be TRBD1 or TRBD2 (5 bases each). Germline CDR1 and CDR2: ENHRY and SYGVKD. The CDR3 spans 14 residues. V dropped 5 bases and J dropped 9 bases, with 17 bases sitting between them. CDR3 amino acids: CAISRDPGLGEQFF. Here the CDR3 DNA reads TGTGCCATCAGTCGGGACCCAGGCCTAGGTGAGCAGTTCTTC.

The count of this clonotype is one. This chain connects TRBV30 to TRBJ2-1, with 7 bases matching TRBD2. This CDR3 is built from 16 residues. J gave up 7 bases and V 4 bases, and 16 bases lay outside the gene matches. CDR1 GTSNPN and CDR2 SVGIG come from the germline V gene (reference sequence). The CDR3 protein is CAWTPIAGKGRNEQFF. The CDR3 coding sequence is TGTGCCTGGACACCGATAGCGGGTAAAGGTAGAAATGAGCAGTTCTTC.

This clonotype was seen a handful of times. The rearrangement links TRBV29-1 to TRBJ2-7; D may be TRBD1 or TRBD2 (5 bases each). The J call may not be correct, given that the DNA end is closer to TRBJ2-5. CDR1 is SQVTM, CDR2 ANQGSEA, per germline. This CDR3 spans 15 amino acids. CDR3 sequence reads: CSVLPGPPWRETQYF. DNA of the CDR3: TGCAGCGTTTTACCGGGACCCCCCTGGAGAGAGACCCAGTACTTC.

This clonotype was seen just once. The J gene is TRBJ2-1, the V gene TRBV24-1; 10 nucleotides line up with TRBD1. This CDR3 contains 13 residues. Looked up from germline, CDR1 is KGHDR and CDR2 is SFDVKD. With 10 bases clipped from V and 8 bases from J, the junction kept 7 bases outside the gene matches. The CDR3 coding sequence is TGTGCCACTCGGGACAGGGGAATGGATGAGCAGTTCTTC. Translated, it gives CATRDRGMDEQFF.

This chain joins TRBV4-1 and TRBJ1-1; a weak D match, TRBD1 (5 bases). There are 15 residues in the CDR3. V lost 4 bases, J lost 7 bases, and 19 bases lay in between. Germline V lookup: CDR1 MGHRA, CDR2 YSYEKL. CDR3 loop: CASSRAHPHQGEAFF. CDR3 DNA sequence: TGCGCCAGCAGCCGAGCACACCCGCACCAGGGTGAAGCTTTCTTT.

The CDR3 DNA is TGCAGTGCTAGGAGACTAGCGGGGGAAAGGGAGACCCAGTACTTC. Amino acids: CSARRLAGERETQYF. This rearrangement joins TRBV20-1 to TRBJ2-7; TRBD2 agrees at 12 bases. The J call may not be correct, given that the DNA end is closer to TRBJ2-5. The CDR3 runs 15 residues. Germline CDR1 and CDR2: DFQATT and SNEGSKA (reference sequence).

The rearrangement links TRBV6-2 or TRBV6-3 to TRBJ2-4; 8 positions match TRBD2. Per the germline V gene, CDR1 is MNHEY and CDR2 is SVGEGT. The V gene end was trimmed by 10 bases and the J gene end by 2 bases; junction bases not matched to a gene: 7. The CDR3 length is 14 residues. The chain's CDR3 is CAINERGSKNIQYF. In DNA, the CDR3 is TGTGCCATCAATGAGCGGGGGTCCAAAAACATTCAGTACTTC.

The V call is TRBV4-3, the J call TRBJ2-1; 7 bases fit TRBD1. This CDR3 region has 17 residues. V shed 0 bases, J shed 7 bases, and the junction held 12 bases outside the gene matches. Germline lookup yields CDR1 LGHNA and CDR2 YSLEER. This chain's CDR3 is CASSQDGPTGLENEQFF. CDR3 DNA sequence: TGCGCCAGCAGCCAAGATGGCCCGACAGGGCTGGAGAATGAGCAGTTCTTC.

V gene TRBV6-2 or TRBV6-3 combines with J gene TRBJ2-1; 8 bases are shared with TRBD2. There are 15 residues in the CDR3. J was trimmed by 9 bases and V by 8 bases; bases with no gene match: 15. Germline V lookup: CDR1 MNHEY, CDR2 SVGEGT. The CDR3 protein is CASAGGQTWISEQFF. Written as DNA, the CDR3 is TGTGCCAGCGCGGGAGGCCAGACTTGGATCAGTGAGCAGTTCTTC.

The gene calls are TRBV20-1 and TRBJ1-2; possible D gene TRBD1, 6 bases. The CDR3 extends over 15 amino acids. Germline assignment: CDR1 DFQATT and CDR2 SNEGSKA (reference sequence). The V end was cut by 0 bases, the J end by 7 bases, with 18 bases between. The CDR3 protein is CSARDLRGAQGGYTF. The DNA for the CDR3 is TGCAGTGCTAGAGATCTTAGGGGGGCACAGGGTGGCTACACCTTC.

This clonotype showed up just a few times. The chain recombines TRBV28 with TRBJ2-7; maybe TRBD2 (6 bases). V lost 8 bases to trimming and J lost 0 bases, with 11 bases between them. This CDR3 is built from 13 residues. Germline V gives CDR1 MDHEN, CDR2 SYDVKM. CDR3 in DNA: TGTGCCAGCTCGGGGGTCAGCTCCTACGAGCAGTACTTC. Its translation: CASSGVSSYEQYF.

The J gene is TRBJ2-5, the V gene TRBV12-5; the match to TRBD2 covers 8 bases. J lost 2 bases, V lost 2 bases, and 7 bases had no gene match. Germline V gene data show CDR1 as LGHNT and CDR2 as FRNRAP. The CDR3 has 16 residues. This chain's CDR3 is CASGLIQLAEQETQYF. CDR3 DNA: TGTGCTAGTGGTTTGATACAACTAGCGGAACAAGAGACCCAGTACTTC.

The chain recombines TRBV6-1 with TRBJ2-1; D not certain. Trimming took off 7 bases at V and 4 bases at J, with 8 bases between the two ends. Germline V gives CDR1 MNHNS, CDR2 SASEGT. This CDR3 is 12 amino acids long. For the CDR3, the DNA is TGTGCCAGCAACACCAGATACAATGAGCAGTTCTTC. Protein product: CASNTRYNEQFF.

The CDR3 nucleotides are TGTGCCAGCACCAATCCGGGACAGGGGGGGCCGAGCACTGAAGCTTTCTTT. Residues: CASTNPGQGGPSTEAFF. The rearrangement links TRBV28 to TRBJ1-1, with 11 bases lining up with TRBD1. The CDR3 has 17 residues. Germline CDR1 reads MDHEN; CDR2 reads SYDVKM. V lost 7 bases and J lost 4; bases outside the gene matches: 14.

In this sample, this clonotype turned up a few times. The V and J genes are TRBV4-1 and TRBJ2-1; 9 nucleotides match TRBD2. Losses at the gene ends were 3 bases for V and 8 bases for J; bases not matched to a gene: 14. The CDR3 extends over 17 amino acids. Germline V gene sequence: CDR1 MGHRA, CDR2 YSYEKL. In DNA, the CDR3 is TGCGCCAGCAGCCATACTCACCTAGCGGGAAAGTACTATGAGCAGTTCTTC. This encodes CASSHTHLAGKYYEQFF.

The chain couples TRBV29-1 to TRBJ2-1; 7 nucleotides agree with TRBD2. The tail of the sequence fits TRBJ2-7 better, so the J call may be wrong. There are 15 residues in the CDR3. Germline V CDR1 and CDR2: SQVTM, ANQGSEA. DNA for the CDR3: TGCAGCGTTGAAGACCGAGGACTAGTGTCCTACGAGCAGTACTTC. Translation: CSVEDRGLVSYEQYF.

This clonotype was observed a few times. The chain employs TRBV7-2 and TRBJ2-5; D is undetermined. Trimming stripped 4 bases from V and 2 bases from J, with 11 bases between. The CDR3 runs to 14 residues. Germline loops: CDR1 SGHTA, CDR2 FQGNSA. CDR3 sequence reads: CASSSALTQETQYF. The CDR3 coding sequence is TGTGCCAGCAGCTCCGCGCTTACTCAAGAGACCCAGTACTTC.

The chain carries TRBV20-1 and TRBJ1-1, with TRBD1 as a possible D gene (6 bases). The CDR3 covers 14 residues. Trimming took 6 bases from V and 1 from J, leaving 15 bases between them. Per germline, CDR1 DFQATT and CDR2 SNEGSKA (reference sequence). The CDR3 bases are TGCAGTGCCTTCCGGGACACTGAGAACACTGAAGCTTTCTTT. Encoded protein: CSAFRDTENTEAFF.

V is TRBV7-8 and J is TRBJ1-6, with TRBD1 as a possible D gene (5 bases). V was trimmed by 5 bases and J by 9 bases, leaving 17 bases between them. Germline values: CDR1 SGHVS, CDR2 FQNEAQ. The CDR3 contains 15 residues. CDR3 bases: TGTGCCAGCAGCCGCACTATCGGGGCTGGTTCACCCCTCCACTTT. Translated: CASSRTIGAGSPLHF. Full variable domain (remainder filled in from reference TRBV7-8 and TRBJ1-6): GAGVSQSPRYKVAKRGQDVALRCDPISGHVSLFWYQQALGQGPEFLTYFQNEAQLDKSGLPSDRFFAERPEGSVSTLKIQRTQQEDSAVYLCASSRTIGAGSPLHFGNGTRLTVT.

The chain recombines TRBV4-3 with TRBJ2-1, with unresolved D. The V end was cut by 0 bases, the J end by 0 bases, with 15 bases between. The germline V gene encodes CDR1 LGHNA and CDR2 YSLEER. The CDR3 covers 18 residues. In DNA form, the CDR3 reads TGCGCCAGCAGCCAAGATAACATACGGGCGAGCTCCTACAATGAGCAGTTCTTC. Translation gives CASSQDNIRASSYNEQFF.

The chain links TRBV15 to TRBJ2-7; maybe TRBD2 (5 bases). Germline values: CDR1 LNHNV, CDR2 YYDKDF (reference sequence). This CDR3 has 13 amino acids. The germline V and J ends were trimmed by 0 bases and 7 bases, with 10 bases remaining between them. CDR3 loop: CATSRDLREEQYF. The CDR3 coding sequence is TGTGCCACCAGCAGAGATTTGAGGGAAGAGCAGTACTTC.

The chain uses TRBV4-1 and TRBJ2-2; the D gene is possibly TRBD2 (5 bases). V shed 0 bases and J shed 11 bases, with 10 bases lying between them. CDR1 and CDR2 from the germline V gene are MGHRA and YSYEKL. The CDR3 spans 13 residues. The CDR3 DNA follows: TGCGCCAGCAGCCAAGATAGAGGGTATGAGCTGTTTTTT. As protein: CASSQDRGYELFF.

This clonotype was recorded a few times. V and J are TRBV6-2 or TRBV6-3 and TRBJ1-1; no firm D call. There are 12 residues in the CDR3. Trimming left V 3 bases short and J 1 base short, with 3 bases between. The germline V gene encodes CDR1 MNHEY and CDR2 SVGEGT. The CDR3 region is CASSYKNTEAFF. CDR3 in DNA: TGTGCCAGCAGTTATAAGAACACTGAAGCTTTCTTT.

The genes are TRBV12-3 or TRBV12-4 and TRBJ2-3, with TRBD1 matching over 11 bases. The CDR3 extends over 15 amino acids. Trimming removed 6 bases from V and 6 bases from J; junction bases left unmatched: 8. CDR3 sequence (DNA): TGTGCCAGCAGCCCCGGACAGGGGGCCAGCGATACGCAGTATTTT. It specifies CASSPGQGASDTQYF.